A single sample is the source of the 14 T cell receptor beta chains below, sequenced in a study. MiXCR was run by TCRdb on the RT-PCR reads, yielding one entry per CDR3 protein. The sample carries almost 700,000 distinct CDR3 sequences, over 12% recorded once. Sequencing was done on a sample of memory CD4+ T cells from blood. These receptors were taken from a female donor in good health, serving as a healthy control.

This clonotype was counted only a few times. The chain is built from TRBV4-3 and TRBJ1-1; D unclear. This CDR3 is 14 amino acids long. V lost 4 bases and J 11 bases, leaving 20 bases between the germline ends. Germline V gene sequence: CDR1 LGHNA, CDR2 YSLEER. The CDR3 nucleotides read TGCGCCAGCAGCCCCTCCCCGGCGGCAGGTTGGGCTTTCTTT. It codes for CASSPSPAAGWAFF.

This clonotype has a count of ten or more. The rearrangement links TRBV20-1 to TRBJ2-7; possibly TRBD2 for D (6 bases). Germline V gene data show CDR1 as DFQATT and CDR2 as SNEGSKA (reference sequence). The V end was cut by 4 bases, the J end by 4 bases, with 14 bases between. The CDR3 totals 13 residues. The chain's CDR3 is CSANREPGYEQYF. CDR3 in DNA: TGCAGTGCTAATCGGGAGCCGGGTTACGAGCAGTACTTC.

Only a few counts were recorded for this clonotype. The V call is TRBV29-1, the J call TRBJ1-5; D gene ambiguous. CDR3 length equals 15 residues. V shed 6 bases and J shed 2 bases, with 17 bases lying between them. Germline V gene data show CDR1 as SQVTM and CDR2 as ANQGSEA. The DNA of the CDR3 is TGCAGCGTCGCAGACGGCTTCCTCGGCAATCAGCCCCAGCATTTT. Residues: CSVADGFLGNQPQHF.

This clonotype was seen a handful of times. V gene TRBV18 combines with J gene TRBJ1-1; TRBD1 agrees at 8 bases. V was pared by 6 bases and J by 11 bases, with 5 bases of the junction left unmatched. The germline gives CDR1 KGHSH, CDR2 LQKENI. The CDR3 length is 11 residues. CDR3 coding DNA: TGTGCCAGCTCGGACAGGGTGGGGGCTTTCTTT. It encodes CASSDRVGAFF. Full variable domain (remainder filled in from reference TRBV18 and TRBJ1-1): NAGVMQNPRHLVRRRGQEARLRCSPMKGHSHVYWYRQLPEEGLKFMVYLQKENIIDESGMPKERFSAEFPKEGPSILRIQQVVRGDSAAYFCASSDRVGAFFGQGTRLTVV.

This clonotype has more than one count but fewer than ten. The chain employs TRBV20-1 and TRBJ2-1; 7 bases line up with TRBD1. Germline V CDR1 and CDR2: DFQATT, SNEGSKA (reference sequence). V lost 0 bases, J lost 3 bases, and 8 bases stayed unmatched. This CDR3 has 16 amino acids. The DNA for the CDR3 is TGCAGTGCTAGAGATTATGGGGGACAGAGCTACAATGAGCAGTTCTTC. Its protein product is CSARDYGGQSYNEQFF.

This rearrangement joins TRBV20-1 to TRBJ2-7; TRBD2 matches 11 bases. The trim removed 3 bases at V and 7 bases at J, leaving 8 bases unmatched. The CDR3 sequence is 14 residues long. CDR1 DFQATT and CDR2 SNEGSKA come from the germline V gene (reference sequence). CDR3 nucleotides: TGCAGTGCTAGGGTAGCGGGAGGGCCGTGGGAGCAGTACTTC. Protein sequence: CSARVAGGPWEQYF.

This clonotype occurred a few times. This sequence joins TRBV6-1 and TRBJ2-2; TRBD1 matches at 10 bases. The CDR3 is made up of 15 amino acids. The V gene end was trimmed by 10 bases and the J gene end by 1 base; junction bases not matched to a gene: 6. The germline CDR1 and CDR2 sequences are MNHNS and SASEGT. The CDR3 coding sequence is TGTGCCACCGGGACAGGGGCTATGAACACCGGGGAGCTGTTTTTT. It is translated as CATGTGAMNTGELFF.

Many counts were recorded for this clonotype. The CDR3 sequence: CSGPLLAGEGEQFF. DNA of the CDR3: TGCAGTGGGCCCCTGTTAGCGGGAGAGGGTGAGCAGTTCTTC. V is TRBV20-1 and J is TRBJ2-1, with 9 bases aligning to TRBD2. This CDR3 has 14 residues. Germline V CDR1 and CDR2: DFQATT, SNEGSKA (reference sequence). V lost 7 bases, J lost 9 bases, and 13 bases stayed unmatched.

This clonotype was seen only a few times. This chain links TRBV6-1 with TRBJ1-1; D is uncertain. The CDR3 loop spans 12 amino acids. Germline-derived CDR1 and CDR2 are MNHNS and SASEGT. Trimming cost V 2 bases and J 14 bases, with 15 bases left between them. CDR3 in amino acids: CASSENHPIVFF. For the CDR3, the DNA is TGTGCCAGCAGTGAAAACCACCCAATAGTATTCTTT.

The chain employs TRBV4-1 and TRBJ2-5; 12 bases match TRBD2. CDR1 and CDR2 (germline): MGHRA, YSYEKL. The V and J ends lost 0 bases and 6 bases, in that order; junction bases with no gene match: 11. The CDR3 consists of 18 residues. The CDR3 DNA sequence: TGCGCCAGCAGCCAAGAAGGGCTAGCGGGAGGGCCAGGAAAGACCCAGTACTTC. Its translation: CASSQEGLAGGPGKTQYF.

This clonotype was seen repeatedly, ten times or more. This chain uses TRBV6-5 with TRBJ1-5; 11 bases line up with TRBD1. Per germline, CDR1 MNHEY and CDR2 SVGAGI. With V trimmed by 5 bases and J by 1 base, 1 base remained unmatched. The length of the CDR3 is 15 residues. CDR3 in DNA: TGTGCCAGCAGTAGGGACAGGGGGAGCAATCAGCCCCAGCATTTT. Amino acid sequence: CASSRDRGSNQPQHF.

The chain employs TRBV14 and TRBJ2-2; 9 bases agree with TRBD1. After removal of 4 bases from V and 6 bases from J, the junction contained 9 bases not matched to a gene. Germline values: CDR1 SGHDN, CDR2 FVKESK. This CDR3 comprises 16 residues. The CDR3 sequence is CASSLLRDREAGELFF. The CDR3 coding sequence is TGTGCCAGCAGCCTTCTCCGGGACAGGGAGGCCGGGGAGCTGTTTTTT.

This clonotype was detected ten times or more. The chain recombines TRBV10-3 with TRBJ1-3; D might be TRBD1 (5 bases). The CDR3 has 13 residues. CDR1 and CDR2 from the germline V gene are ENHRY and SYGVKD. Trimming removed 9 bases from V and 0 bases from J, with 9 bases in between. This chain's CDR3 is CAIRGDSGNTIYF. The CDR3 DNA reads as TGTGCCATAAGAGGGGACTCTGGAAACACCATATATTTT.

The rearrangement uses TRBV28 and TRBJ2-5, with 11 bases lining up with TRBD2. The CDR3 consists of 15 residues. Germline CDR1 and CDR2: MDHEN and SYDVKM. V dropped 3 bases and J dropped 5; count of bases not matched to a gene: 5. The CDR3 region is CASSFPTSGGETQYF. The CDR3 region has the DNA TGTGCCAGCAGTTTCCCCACTAGCGGGGGTGAGACCCAGTACTTC.